Shown below are 17 T cell receptor beta chains from a single sample sequenced in a study of tumor-infiltrating lymphocytes in glioblastoma multiforme. Multiple V-beta primers and a C-beta primer amplified TCRB from RNA. TCRdb re-derived calls from the multiplex PCR reads in MiXCR, one entry per CDR3 protein. The sample yields 13,000 or so distinct CDR3 sequences, 64% seen once. Sequencing was carried out using brain tumor tissue. These receptor sequences come from a male donor with glioblastoma.

A note on this clonotype: At one end the junction does not follow the germline gene, possibly because of a read error. The CDR3 sequence: CNVTTTGLNTEAFF. CDR3 bases: TGCAACGTTACTACGACAGGATTGAACACTGAAGCTTTCTTT. The rearrangement links TRBV29-1 to TRBJ1-1; D is perhaps TRBD1 (6 bases). Looked up from germline, CDR1 is SQVTM and CDR2 is ANQGSEA. The CDR3 length is 14 residues.

The rearrangement uses TRBV5-4 and TRBJ2-7; TRBD2 might be the D (6 bases). The V end was cut by 10 bases, the J end by 0 bases, with 14 bases between. CDR3 length: 13 amino acids. Per germline, CDR1 SGHNT and CDR2 YYREEE (reference sequence). The CDR3, as DNA: TGTGCCGGCTCCTCGCGGGGCTCCTACGAGCAGTACTTC. Protein sequence: CAGSSRGSYEQYF.

This rearrangement joins TRBV28 to TRBJ2-7, with D perhaps matching TRBD1 (6 bases). V was pared by 6 bases and J by 3 bases, with 12 bases between. This CDR3 has 13 residues. Germline V gene sequence: CDR1 MDHEN, CDR2 SYDVKM. This CDR3 is CASSWAQGYEQYF. The DNA for the CDR3 is TGTGCCAGCAGCTGGGCACAGGGCTACGAGCAGTACTTC.

The chain uses TRBV7-8 and TRBJ2-7; D is possibly TRBD1 (6 bases). Trimming pared 5 bases from V and 0 bases from J, leaving 14 bases between. This CDR3 region has 15 residues. CDR1 and CDR2 (germline): SGHVS, FQNEAQ. CDR3 region: CASSDRTETSYEQYF. The CDR3 DNA reads TGTGCCAGCAGCGACCGGACAGAAACCTCCTACGAGCAGTACTTC.

CDR3 DNA: TGTGCCAGCAGCTACGACATGACTAGGGAGCAGTTCTTC. This gives the protein CASSYDMTREQFF. V is TRBV11-1 and J is TRBJ2-1, with a possible D match to TRBD2 (6 bases). Trimming cost V 4 bases and J 10 bases, with 14 bases left between them. CDR3 length: 13 residues. Germline V lookup: CDR1 SGHAT, CDR2 FQDESV (reference sequence).

This clonotype has a handful of counts. The rearrangement links TRBV5-6 to TRBJ2-1, with a weak D call TRBD1 (5 bases). This CDR3 has 15 amino acids. V gave up 0 bases and J gave up 0 bases, with 7 bases separating them. CDR1 and CDR2 (germline): SGHDT, YYEEEE. The CDR3 DNA reads TGTGCCAGCAGCTTGGGACAGAGCTCCTACAATGAGCAGTTCTTC. Protein sequence: CASSLGQSSYNEQFF.

The rearrangement uses TRBV4-1 and TRBJ2-5, with 7 bases identical to TRBD1. CDR3 size: 18 residues. Germline CDR1 MGHRA, CDR2 YSYEKL. V shed 3 bases, J shed 5 bases, and the junction held 18 bases outside the gene matches. CDR3 residues: CASSHMLGRVGGRETQYF. CDR3 nucleotides: TGCGCCAGCAGCCACATGTTAGGGAGAGTAGGGGGCCGGGAGACCCAGTACTTC.

The chain recombines TRBV11-1 with TRBJ1-2; 8 positions match TRBD1. This CDR3 comprises 14 residues. In germline, CDR1 is SGHAT, CDR2 FQDESV (reference sequence). Trimming removed 5 bases from V and 0 bases from J; junction bases left unmatched: 2. CDR3 in DNA: TGTGCCAGCAGCCTGGACAGGGCTAACTATGGCTACACCTTC. Protein: CASSLDRANYGYTF.

This clonotype was counted many times. The CDR3 DNA is TGTGCCAGCAGCCAACCTGGCCAGAGAAATGAGCAGTTCTTC. Its protein product is CASSQPGQRNEQFF. The chain has TRBV14 and TRBJ2-1; no clear D. Germline V gene sequence: CDR1 SGHDN, CDR2 FVKESK. Trimming shortened V by 2 bases and J by 7 bases, and 12 bases separated the two germline ends. The CDR3 extends over 14 amino acids.

In its sample, this clonotype was seen a few times. The chain has TRBV10-2 and TRBJ1-5, with TRBD1 matching over 11 bases. The CDR3 is 15 residues long. Germline assignment: CDR1 WSHSY and CDR2 SAAADI. The J segment lost 2 bases and the V segment lost 8 bases, leaving 5 bases of the junction unmatched. The CDR3 sequence: CASARGQGGNQPQHF. For the CDR3, the DNA is TGCGCCAGCGCTCGGGGACAGGGGGGCAATCAGCCCCAGCATTTT.

This clonotype was recorded a few times. Its ends do not fully match the called genes, so a read error is possible. The chain uses TRBV4-2 and TRBJ2-3; D call uncertain. This CDR3 spans 13 amino acids. Germline V gene data show CDR1 as LGHNA and CDR2 as YNFKEQ. CDR3 amino acids: CACSKVLADTQYF. The CDR3, as DNA: TGTGCCTGCAGCAAAGTATTGGCAGATACGCAGTATTTT.

The chain links TRBV29-1 to TRBJ2-7; TRBD2 might be the D (6 bases). The CDR3 covers 11 residues. V was clipped by 7 bases and J by 3 bases, with 10 bases between them. CDR1 is SQVTM and CDR2 is ANQGSEA in the germline V gene. The CDR3 is CSAEDYYEQYF. The CDR3 bases are TGCAGCGCTGAGGACTACTACGAGCAGTACTTC.

Notes on this clonotype: The junction departs from germline at one end; a sequencing error may be responsible. This chain links TRBV10-2 with TRBJ1-5; D is possibly TRBD1 (5 bases). CDR3 length equals 14 residues. In germline, CDR1 is WSHSY, CDR2 SAAADI. The CDR3, as DNA: TGCTCCAGTAGAGGGGCAGGGCGCAATCAGCCCCAGCATTTT. Its translation: CSSRGAGRNQPQHF.

Comments on this clonotype: The junction differs from germline at one of its ends, possibly a read error. The J gene is TRBJ1-5, the V gene TRBV10-2, with a weak D call TRBD1 (6 bases). Germline-derived CDR1 and CDR2 are WSHSY and SAAADI. There are 14 residues in the CDR3. The DNA of the CDR3 is TGCGCCGGTAGGGGGGCAGGGCGCAATCAGCCCCAGCACTTT. Amino acids: CAGRGAGRNQPQHF.

This clonotype was detected only a few times. The chain links TRBV4-1 to TRBJ2-1, with 7 bases fitting TRBD1. The germline V gene encodes CDR1 MGHRA and CDR2 YSYEKL. The CDR3 totals 17 residues. The V and J ends lost 3 bases and 1 base, in that order; junction bases with no gene match: 9. CDR3 loop: CASSQDRYLVSYNEQFF. For the CDR3, the DNA is TGCGCCAGCAGCCAGGACAGGTACCTCGTTTCCTACAATGAGCAGTTCTTC.

This clonotype was recorded once. The V and J genes are TRBV27 and TRBJ2-7, with TRBD2 identical over 7 bases. J gave up 5 bases and V 0 bases, and 16 bases lay outside the gene matches. CDR3 length: 18 residues. Per the germline V gene, CDR1 is MNHEY and CDR2 is SMNVEV (reference sequence). CDR3 residues: CASSLSFSAWEGGNEQYF. The CDR3 region has the DNA TGTGCCAGCAGTTTATCGTTTTCGGCGTGGGAGGGCGGGAACGAGCAGTACTTC.

Comment on this clonotype: At one of its ends the junction is not consistent with the germline gene, which may arise from a read error. V usage is TRBV6-1 and J usage is TRBJ2-5; D is perhaps TRBD2 (5 bases). This CDR3 is built from 14 residues. In germline, CDR1 is MNHNS, CDR2 SASEGT. CDR3 sequence reads: CANSDTLPWETQYF. CDR3 nucleotides: TGTGCCAACAGTGATACGCTCCCTTGGGAGACACAGTACTTC.